This paragraph reports one T cell receptor (beta chain). This entry belongs to a study of blood T cell repertoires in COVID-19. Sequenced by immunoSEQ multiplex PCR; TCRdb stores in-frame clones only, minus some. The sample contains about 280,000 clones, nearly 90% of which appear only once. The CDR3 is 15 amino acids. V was cut by 6 bases and J by 7 bases, with 20 bases left in between. Per germline, CDR1 SGHDT and CDR2 YYEEEE. Sequencing used PBMCs or T cells enriched from blood (not recorded which). The TCR sequence derives from a woman aged 18-29 years with acute COVID-19. The chain uses TRBV5-6 and TRBJ1-5; TRBD1 is a possible D gene (5 bases). The chain's CDR3 is CASNYGGRVGQPQHF. As DNA, the CDR3 is TGTGCCAGCAACTATGGTGGCAGGGTGGGACAGCCCCAGCATTTT.